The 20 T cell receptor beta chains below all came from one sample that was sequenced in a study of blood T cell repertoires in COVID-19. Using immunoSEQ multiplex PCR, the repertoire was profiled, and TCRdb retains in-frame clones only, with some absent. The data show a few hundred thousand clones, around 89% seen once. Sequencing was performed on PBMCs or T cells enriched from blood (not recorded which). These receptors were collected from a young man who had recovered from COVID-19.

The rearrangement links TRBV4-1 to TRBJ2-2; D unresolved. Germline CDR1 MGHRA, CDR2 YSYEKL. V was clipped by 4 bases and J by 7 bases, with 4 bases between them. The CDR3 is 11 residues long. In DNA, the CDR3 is TGCGCCAGCAGCCGCGACGGGGAGCTGTTTTTT. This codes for CASSRDGELFF.

The CDR3 sequence is CASSTRTGDLAGYTF. CDR3 in DNA: TGTGCCAGCAGTACACGAACAGGGGACCTGGCTGGCTACACCTTC. This chain links TRBV27 with TRBJ1-2; 7 bases are shared with TRBD1. The V gene end was trimmed by 5 bases and the J gene end by 7 bases; junction bases not matched to a gene: 13. This CDR3 comprises 15 residues. CDR1 and CDR2 (germline): MNHEY, SMNVEV (reference sequence).

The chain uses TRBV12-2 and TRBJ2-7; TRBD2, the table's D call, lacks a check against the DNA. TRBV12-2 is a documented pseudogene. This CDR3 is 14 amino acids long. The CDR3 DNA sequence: TGTGCAAGTCGCTTGGCTAGCGCCTCCTACGAGCAGTACTTC. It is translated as CASRLASASYEQYF.

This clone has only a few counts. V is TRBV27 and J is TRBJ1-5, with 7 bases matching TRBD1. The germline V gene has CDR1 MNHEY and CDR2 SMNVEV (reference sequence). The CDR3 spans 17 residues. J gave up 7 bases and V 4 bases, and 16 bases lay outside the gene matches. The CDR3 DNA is TGTGCCAGCAGTTCCCCTTCATCGACAGGGCGGTTGCAGCCCCAGCATTTT. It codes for CASSSPSSTGRLQPQHF.

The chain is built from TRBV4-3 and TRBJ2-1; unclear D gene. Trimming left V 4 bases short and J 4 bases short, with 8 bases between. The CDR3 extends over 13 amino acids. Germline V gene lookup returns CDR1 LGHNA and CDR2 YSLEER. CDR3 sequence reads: CASSPDFYNEQFF. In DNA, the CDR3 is TGCGCCAGCAGCCCAGACTTTTACAATGAGCAGTTCTTC.

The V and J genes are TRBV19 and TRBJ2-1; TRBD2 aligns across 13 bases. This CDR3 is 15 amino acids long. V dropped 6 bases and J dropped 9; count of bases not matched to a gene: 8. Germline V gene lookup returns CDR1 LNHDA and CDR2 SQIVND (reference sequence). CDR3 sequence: CASSQTSGRAVEQFF. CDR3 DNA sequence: TGTGCCAGTAGCCAAACTAGCGGGAGGGCCGTTGAGCAGTTCTTC. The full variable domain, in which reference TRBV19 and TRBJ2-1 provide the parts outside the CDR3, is DGGITQSPKYLFRKEGQNVTLSCEQNLNHDAMYWYRQDPGQGLRLIYYSQIVNDFQKGDIAEGYSVSREKKESFPLTVTSAQKNPTAFYLCASSQTSGRAVEQFFGPGTRLTVL.

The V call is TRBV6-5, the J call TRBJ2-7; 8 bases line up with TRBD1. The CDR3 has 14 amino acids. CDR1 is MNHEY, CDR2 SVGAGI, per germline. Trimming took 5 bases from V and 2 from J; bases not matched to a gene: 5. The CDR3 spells CASSNQQGAYEQYF. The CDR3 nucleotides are TGTGCCAGCAGTAACCAACAGGGGGCCTACGAGCAGTACTTC.

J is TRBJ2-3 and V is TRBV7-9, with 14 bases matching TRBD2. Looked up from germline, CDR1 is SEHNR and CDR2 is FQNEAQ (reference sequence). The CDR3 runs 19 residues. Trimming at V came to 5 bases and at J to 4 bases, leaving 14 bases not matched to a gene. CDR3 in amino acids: CASSPIPRTSGRTPDTQYF. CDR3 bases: TGTGCCAGCAGCCCAATACCCCGGACTAGCGGGAGGACCCCAGATACGCAGTATTTT.

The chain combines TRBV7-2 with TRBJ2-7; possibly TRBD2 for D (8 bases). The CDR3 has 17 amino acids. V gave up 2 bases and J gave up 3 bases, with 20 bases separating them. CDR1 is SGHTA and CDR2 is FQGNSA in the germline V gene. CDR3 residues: CASSLSRGGTSFYEQYF. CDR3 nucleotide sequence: TGTGCCAGCAGCTTAAGCAGGGGGGGGACTAGTTTCTACGAGCAGTACTTC. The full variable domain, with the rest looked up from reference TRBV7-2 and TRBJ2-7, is GAGVSQSPSNKVTEKGKDVELRCDPISGHTALYWYRQSLGQGLEFLIYFQGNSAPDKSGLPSDRFSAERTGGSVSTLTIQRTQQEDSAVYLCASSLSRGGTSFYEQYFGPGTRLTVT.

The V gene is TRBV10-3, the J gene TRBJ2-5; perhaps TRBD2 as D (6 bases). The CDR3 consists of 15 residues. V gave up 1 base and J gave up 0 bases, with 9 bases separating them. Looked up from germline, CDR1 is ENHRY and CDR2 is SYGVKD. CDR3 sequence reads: CAISELRGYQETQYF. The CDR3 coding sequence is TGTGCCATCAGTGAGTTGCGGGGATACCAAGAGACCCAGTACTTC.

CDR3: CASSLASASGEDTQYF. CDR3 in DNA: TGTGCCAGCAGCTTGGCCTCGGCTAGCGGGGAGGATACGCAGTATTTT. The gene calls are TRBV5-8 and TRBJ2-3, with 9 bases that match TRBD2. CDR3 length equals 16 residues. The V and J ends lost 0 bases and 6 bases, in that order; junction bases with no gene match: 8. Germline V gene data show CDR1 as SGHTS and CDR2 as YDEGEE.

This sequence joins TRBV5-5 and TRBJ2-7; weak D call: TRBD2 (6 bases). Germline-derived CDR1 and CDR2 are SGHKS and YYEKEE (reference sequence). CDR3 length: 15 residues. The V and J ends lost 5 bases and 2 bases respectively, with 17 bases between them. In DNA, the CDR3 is TGTGCCAGCAGTTATCAGCGGGCGATGACCTACGAGCAGTACTTC. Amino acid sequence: CASSYQRAMTYEQYF.

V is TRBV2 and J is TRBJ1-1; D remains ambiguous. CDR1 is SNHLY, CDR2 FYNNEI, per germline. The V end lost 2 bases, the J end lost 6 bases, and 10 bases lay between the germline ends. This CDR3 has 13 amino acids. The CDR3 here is CASSELGGSEAFF. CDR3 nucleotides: TGTGCCAGCAGTGAATTAGGAGGGTCTGAAGCTTTCTTT.

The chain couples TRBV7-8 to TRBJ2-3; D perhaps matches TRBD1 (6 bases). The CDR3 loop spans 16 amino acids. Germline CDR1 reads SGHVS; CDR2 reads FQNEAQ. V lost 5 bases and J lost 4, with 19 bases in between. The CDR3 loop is CASSPLLGGTADTQYF. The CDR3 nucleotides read TGTGCCAGCAGCCCCCTGTTAGGGGGTACAGCAGATACGCAGTATTTT. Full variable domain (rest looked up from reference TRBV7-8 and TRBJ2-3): GAGVSQSPRYKVAKRGQDVALRCDPISGHVSLFWYQQALGQGPEFLTYFQNEAQLDKSGLPSDRFFAERPEGSVSTLKIQRTQQEDSAVYLCASSPLLGGTADTQYFGPGTRLTVL.

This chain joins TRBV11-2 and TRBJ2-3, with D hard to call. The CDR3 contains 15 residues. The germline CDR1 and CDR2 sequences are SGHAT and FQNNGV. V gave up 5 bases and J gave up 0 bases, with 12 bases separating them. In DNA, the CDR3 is TGTGCCAGCAGCAACTATAGTAGGAGCACAGATACGCAGTATTTT. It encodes CASSNYSRSTDTQYF.

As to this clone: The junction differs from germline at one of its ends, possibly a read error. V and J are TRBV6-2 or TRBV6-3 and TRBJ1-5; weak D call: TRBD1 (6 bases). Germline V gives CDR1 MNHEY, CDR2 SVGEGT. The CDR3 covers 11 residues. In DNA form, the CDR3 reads TGTGCCAGCAGTCCCCGGGACATTAAAATCTTT. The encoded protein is CASSPRDIKIF.

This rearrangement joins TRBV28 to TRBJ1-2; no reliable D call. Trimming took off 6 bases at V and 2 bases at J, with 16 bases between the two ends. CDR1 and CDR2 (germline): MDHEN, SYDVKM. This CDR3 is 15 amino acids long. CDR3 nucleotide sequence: TGTGCCAGCAGGCCCCTTTTAGACACCAACTATGGCTACACCTTC. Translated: CASRPLLDTNYGYTF.

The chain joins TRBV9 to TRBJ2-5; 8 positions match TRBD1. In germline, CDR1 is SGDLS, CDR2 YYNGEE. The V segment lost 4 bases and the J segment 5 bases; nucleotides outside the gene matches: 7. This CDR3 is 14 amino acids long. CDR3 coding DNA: TGTGCCAGCAGCCACAGGGGGGAAGCGGAGACCCAGTACTTC. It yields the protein CASSHRGEAETQYF.

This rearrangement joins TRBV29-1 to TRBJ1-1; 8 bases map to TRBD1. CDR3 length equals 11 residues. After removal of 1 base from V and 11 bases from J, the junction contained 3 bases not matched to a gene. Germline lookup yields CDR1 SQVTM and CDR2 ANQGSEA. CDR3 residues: CSVEAQGAAFF. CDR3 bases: TGCAGCGTTGAAGCCCAGGGGGCTGCTTTCTTT.

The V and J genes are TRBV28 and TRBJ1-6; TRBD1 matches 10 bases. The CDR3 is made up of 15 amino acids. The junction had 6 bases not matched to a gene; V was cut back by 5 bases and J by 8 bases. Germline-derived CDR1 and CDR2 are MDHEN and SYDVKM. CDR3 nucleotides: TGTGCCAGCAGTACGGCCGGGACAGGGGATTCACCCCTCCACTTT. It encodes CASSTAGTGDSPLHF. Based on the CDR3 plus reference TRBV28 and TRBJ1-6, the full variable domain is DVKVTQSSRYLVKRTGEKVFLECVQDMDHENMFWYRQDPGLGLRLIYFSYDVKMKEKGDIPEGYSVSREKKERFSLILESASTNQTSMYLCASSTAGTGDSPLHFGNGTRLTVT.